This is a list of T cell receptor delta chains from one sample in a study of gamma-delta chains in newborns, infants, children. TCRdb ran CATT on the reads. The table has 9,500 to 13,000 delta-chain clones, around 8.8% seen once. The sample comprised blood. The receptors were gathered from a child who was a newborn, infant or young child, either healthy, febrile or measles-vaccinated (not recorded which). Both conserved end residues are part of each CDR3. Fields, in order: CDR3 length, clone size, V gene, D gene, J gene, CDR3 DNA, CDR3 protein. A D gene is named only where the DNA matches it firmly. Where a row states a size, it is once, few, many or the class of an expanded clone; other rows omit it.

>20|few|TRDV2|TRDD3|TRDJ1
TGTGCCTGTGCGGGTGTACCCGTACTGGGGGATTCCTCGTACACCGATAAACTCATCTTT
CACAGVPVLGDSSYTDKLIF
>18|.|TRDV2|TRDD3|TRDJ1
TGTGCCTGTGACACCGTAGGCGGGGATACGCAGCACACCGATAAACTCATCTTT
CACDTVGGDTQHTDKLIF
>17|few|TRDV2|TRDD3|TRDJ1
TGTGCCTGTGACAAATTACTGGGGATGGGGTCCACCGATAAACTCATCTTT
CACDKLLGMGSTDKLIF
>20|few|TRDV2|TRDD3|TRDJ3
TGTGCCTGTGACACGGTACTGGGGGATTCGAGCTCCTGGGACACCCGACAGATGTTTTTC
CACDTVLGDSSSWDTRQMFF
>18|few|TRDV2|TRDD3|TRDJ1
TGTGCCTGTGACACCCTACTGGGGGATACGCGCGTCACCGATAAACTCATCTTT
CACDTLLGDTRVTDKLIF
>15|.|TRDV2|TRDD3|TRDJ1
TGTGCCTGTGACACCTTACTGGGGTTCACCGATAAACTCATCTTT
CACDTLLGFTDKLIF
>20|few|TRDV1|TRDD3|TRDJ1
TGCGCTCTTGGGGAATCGTACTGGGCCCATTGGGGGAGGTACACCGATAAACTCATCTTT
CALGESYWAHWGRYTDKLIF
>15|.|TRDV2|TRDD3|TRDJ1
TGTGCCTGTGGCACCGTAGGGGGATACACCGATAAACTCATCTTT
CACGTVGGYTDKLIF
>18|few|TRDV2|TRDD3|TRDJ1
TGTGCCTGTGACAGTTTACTGGGGGATACGCGGTACACCGATAAACTCATCTTT
CACDSLLGDTRYTDKLIF
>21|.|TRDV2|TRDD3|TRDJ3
TGTGCCTGTGACACCGTACTGGGGGATACTCGAAGCTCCTGGGACACCCGACAGATGTTTTTC
CACDTVLGDTRSSWDTRQMFF